This T cell receptor (beta chain) was retrieved from a study of T cell responses to AZD1222 COVID-19 vaccine. The repertoire was sequenced with immunoSEQ multiplex PCR; TCRdb's copy has only in-frame clones and lacks some. The sample shows under 200,000 clones, 94% of them seen only once. CDR1 and CDR2 from the germline V gene are KGHDR and SFDVKD. The CDR3 covers 13 residues. V was pared by 5 bases and J by 8 bases, with 14 bases between. The sequencing used peripheral blood, collected on day 0 of AZD1222 vaccination. The V call is TRBV24-1, the J call TRBJ1-2; no clear D gene. The TCR originated in an adult in good health. CDR3 region: CATSATAFGGYTF. CDR3 DNA sequence: TGTGCCACCAGTGCTACGGCCTTCGGGGGCTACACCTTC.